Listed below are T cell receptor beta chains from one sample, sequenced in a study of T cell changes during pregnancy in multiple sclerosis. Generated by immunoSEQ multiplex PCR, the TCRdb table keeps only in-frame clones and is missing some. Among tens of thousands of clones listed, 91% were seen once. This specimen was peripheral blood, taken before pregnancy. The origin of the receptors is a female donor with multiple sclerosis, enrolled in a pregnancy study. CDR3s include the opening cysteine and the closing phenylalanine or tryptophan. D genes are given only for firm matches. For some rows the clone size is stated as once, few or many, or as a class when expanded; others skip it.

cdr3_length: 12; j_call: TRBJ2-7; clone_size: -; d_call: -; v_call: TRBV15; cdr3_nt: TGTGCCACCAGCAGAGGGGGCCAAGGGCAGTACTTC; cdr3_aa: CATSRGGQGQYF
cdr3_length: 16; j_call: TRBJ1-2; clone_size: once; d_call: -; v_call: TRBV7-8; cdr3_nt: TGTGCCAGCAGCTCCCGGACAGATACAAAGAACTATGGCTACACCTTC; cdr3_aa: CASSSRTDTKNYGYTF
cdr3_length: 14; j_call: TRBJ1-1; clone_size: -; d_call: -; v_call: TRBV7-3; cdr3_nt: TGTGCCAGCAGCTCAACCGGGGGGAACACTGAAGCTTTCTTT; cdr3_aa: CASSSTGGNTEAFF
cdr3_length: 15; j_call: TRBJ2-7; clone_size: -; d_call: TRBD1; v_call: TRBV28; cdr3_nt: TGTGCCAGCAAACTCCGGGACAGGTTTTCCTACGAGCAGTACTTC; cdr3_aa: CASKLRDRFSYEQYF
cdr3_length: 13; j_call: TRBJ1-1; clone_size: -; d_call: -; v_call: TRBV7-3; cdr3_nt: TGTGCCAGCAGCCGTCAGGCGAACACTGAAGCTTTCTTT; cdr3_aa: CASSRQANTEAFF
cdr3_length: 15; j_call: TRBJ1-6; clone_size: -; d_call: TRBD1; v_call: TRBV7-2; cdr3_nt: TGTGCCAGCAGCTTAGAGCAGGGGGAGAATTCACCCCTCCACTTT; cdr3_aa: CASSLEQGENSPLHF
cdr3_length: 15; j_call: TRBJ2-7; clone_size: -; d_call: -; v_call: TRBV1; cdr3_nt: TGCACCAGCAGGGGGATGGGACTCGTACCCTACGAGCAGTACTTC; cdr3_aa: CTSRGMGLVPYEQYF
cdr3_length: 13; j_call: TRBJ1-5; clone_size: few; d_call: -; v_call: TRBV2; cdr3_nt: TGTGCCAGCAGGATAACCCCAGGGTCCGCCCAGCATTTT; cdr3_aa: CASRITPGSAQHF
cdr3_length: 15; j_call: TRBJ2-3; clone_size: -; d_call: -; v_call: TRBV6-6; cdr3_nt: TGTGCCAGCAGTTCTAACAGGAATTACACAGATACGCAGTATTTT; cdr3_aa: CASSSNRNYTDTQYF
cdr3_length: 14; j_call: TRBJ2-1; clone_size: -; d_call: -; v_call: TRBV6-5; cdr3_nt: TGTGCCAGCAGTTACTCCGGAGCCAACAATGAGCAGTTCTTC; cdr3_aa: CASSYSGANNEQFF
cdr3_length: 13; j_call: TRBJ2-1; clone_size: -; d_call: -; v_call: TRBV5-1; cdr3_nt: TGCGCCAGCAGCCTGGACACCTACAATGAGCAGTTCTTC; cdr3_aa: CASSLDTYNEQFF
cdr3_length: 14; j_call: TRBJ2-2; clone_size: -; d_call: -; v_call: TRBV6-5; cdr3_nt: TGTGCCAGCAGGGCCAGGACGAACACCGGGGAGCTGTTTTTT; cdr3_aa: CASRARTNTGELFF
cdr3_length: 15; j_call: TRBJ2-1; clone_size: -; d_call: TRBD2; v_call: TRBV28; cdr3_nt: TGTGCCAGCAGTGCCTCAAGCGGGAGTGTAAATGAGCAGTTCTTC; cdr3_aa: CASSASSGSVNEQFF
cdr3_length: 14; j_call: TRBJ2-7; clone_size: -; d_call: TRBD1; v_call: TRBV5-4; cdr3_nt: TGTGCCAGCAGCTCGGGACAGAACTCCTACGAGCAGTACTTC; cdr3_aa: CASSSGQNSYEQYF
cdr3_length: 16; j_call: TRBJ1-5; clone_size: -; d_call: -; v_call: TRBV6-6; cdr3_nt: TGTGCCAGCAGTTACTCCCCTGTGAGGGGCAATCAGCCCCAGCATTTT; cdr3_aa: CASSYSPVRGNQPQHF
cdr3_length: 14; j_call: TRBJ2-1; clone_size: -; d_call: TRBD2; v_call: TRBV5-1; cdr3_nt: TGCGCCAGCAGCTTGAGCGGGAGCGCGAATGAGCAGTTCTTC; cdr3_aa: CASSLSGSANEQFF
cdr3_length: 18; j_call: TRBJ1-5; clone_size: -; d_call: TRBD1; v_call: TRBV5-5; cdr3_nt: TGTGCCAGCAGCCGCCTGCATCGGGACAGGGTTAGCAATCAGCCCCAGCATTTT; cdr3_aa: CASSRLHRDRVSNQPQHF
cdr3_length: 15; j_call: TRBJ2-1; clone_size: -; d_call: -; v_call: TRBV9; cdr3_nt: TGTGCCAGCACTCAGACACTGAGCTCCTACAATGAGCAGTTCTTC; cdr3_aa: CASTQTLSSYNEQFF
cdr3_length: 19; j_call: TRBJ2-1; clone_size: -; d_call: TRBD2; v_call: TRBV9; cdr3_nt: TGTGCCAGCAGCCAGGGACTAGCGGGGAGGGTACGGGAATACAATGAGCAGTTCTTC; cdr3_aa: CASSQGLAGRVREYNEQFF
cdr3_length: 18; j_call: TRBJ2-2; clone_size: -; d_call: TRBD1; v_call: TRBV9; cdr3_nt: TGTGCCAGCAGCGTCCTCCCGGGACAGGGGGCGAACACCGGGGAGCTGTTTTTT; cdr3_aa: CASSVLPGQGANTGELFF
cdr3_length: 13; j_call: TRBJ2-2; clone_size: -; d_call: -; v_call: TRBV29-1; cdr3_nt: TGCAGCGTTGAAATCCAGGGGACCGGGGAGCTGTTTTTT; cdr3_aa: CSVEIQGTGELFF
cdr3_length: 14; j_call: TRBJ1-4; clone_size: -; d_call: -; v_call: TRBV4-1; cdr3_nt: TGCGCCAGCAGCCACATCCAGGATAATGAAAAACTGTTTTTT; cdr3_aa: CASSHIQDNEKLFF
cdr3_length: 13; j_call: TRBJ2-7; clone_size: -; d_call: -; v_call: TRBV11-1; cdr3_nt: TGTGCCAGCAGCTTCGGCGGGACCTACGAGCAGTACTTC; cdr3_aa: CASSFGGTYEQYF
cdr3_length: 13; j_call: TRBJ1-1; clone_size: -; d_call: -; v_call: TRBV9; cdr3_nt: TGTGCCACCGGCAGGGCCGCGAACACTGAAGCTTTCTTT; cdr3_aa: CATGRAANTEAFF
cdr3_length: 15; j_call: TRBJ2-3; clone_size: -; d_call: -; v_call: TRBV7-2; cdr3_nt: TGTGCCAGCAGCTTAGTGGACACTTCAACAGATACGCAGTATTTT; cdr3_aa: CASSLVDTSTDTQYF
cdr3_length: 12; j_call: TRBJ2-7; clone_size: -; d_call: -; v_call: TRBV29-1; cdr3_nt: TGCAGCGTTGAAGAACACCAGGACGAGCAGTACTTC; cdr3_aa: CSVEEHQDEQYF
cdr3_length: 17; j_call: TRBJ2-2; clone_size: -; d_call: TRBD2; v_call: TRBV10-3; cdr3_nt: TGTGCCAGCCGTATGGCTAGCGGGAGGTCGGTCACCGGGGAGCTGTTTTTT; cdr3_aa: CASRMASGRSVTGELFF
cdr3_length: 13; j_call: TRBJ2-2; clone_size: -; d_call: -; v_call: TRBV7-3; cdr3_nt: TGTGCCAGCAGCTTCGGGAACACCGGGGAGCTGTTTTTT; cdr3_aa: CASSFGNTGELFF
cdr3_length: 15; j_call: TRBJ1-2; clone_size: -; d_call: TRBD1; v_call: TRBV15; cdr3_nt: TGTGCCACCAGCAGCGAGGGGGCTATTAACTATGGCTACACCTTC; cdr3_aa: CATSSEGAINYGYTF
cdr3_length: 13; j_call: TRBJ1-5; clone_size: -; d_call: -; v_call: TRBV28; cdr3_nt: TGTGCCAGCAACCGACTGATTAATCAGCCCCAGCATTTT; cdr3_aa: CASNRLINQPQHF
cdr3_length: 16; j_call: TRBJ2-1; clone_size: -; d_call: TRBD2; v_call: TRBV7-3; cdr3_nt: TGTGCCAGCAGCCCGACTAGCGGGGGGTACTACAATGAGCAGTTCTTC; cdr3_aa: CASSPTSGGYYNEQFF
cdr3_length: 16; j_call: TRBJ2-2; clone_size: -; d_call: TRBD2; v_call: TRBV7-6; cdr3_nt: TGTGCCAGCAGTTTCCCTAGCGGTTTGAACACCGGGGAGCTGTTTTTT; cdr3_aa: CASSFPSGLNTGELFF
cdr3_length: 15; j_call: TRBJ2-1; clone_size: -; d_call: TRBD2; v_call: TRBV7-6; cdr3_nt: TGTGCCAGCAGCTCCCTAGCGGGGGGGCCTGTTGAGCAGTTCTTC; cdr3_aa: CASSSLAGGPVEQFF
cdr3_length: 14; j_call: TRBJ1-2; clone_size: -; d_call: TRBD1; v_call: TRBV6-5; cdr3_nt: TGTGCCAGCAGCCAAGGACAGGGGAGGAATGGCTACACCTTC; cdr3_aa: CASSQGQGRNGYTF
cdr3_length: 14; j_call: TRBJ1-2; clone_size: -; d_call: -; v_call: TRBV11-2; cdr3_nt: TGTGCCAGCAGCTTAGCGAAACCGTCGGGTGGCTACACCTTC; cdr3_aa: CASSLAKPSGGYTF
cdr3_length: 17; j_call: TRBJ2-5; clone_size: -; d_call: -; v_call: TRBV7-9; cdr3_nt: TGTGCCAGCAGCTTAGTGGCCGGGGTTCCGCGTCGAGAGACCCAGTACTTC; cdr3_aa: CASSLVAGVPRRETQYF
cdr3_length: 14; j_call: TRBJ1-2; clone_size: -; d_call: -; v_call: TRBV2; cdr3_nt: TGTGCCAGCAGTGAAGCGCGACATAAGGCCCGGCCCACCTTC; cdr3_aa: CASSEARHKARPTF
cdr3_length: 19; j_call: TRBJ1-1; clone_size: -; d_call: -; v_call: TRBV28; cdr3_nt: TGTGCCAGCAGTTTACTCCGACTCCGGCAGCTCAGCCAGAACACTGAAGCTTTCTTT; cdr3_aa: CASSLLRLRQLSQNTEAFF
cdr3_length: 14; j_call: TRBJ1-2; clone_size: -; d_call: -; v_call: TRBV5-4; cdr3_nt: TGTGCCAGCAGCTTGGACCAGGGTAACTATGGCTACACCTTC; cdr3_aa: CASSLDQGNYGYTF
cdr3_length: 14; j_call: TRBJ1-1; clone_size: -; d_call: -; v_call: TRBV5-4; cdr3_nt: TGTGCCAGCAGCCGGCGTATGGGGGCCACCGAAGCTTTCTTT; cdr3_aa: CASSRRMGATEAFF
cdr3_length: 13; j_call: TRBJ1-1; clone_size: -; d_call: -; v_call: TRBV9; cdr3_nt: TGTGCCAGCAGCGTAACAGGTTACAGTGAAGCTTTCTTT; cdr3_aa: CASSVTGYSEAFF
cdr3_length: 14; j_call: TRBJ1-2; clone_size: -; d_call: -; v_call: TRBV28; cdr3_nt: TGTGCCAGCAGTCCCGGAGGACAGTACTATGGCTACACCTTC; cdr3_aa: CASSPGGQYYGYTF
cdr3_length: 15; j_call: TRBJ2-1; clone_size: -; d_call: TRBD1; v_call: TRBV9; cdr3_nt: TGTGCCAGCAGCGTAGAGGGACAGTCCTACAATGAGCAGTTCTTC; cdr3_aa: CASSVEGQSYNEQFF
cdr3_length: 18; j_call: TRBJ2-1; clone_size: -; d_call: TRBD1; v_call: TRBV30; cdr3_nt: TGTGCCTGGACTAGGGGACAGGGGCTTCAGAGCTCCTACAATGAGCAGTTCTTC; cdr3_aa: CAWTRGQGLQSSYNEQFF
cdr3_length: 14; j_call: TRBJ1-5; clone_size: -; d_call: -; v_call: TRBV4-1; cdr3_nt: TGCGCCAGCAGCCAAGTGGGCAGGGAACAGCCCCAGCATTTT; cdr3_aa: CASSQVGREQPQHF
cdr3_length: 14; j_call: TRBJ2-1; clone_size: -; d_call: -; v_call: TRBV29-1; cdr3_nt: TGCAGCGAATCCCCGGGGGTAGCCTACAATGAGCAGTTCTTC; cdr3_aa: CSESPGVAYNEQFF
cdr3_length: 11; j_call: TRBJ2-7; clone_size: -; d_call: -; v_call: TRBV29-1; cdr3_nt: TGCAGCGTTGCTTACAGCTACGAGCAGTACTTC; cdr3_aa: CSVAYSYEQYF
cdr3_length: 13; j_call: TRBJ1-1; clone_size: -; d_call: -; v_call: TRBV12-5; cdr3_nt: TGTGCTAGTGGTTTGGTACTTGGCACTGAAGCTTTCTTT; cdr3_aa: CASGLVLGTEAFF
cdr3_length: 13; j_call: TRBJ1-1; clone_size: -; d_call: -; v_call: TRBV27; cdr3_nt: TGTGCCAGCAGTCCGCAAAAGGGGACTGAAGCTTTCTTT; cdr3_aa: CASSPQKGTEAFF
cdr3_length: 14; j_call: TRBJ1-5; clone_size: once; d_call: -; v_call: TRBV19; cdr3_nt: TGTGCCAGTAGTCCCGGGCAGGGTGGTCAGCCCCAGCATTTT; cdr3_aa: CASSPGQGGQPQHF
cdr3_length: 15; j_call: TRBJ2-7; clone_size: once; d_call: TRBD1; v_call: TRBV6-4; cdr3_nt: TGTGCCAGCAGCCCGAGGTTAGGGGGCTGGGACGAGCAGTACTTC; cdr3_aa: CASSPRLGGWDEQYF
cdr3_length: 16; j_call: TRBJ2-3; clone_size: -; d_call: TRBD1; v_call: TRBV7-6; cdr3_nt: TGTGCCAGCAGTTCAGGGCGGACAGGGGCGGCAGATACGCAGTATTTT; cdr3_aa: CASSSGRTGAADTQYF
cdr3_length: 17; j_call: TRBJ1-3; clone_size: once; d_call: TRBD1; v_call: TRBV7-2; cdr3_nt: TGTGCCAGCAGCTTAGGTGACAGGGGGTTTGGAGGTAACACCATATATTTT; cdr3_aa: CASSLGDRGFGGNTIYF
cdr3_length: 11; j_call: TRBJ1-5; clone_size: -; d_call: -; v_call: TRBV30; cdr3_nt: TGTGCCTGGAGTGATGAGGGGCCCCAGCATTTT; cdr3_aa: CAWSDEGPQHF
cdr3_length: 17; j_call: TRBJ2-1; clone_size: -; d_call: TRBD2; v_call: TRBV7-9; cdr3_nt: TGTGCCAGCAGACAGCGTGGCGGGGGAATCTCCTACAATGAGCAGTTCTTC; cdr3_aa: CASRQRGGGISYNEQFF
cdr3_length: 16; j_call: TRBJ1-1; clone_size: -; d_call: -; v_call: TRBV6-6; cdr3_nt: TGTGCCAGCAGCGACGGGCCGGGTCGGGGGAACACTGAAGCTTTCTTT; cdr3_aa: CASSDGPGRGNTEAFF
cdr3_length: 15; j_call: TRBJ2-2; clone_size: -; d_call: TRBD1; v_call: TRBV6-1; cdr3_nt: TGTGCCAGCAGAGGGGACAGGGGGCGAGTCGGGGAGCTGTTTTTT; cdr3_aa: CASRGDRGRVGELFF
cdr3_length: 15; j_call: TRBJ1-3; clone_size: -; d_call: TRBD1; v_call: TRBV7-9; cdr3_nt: TGTGCCAGCAGCTCCGGAGTCAGGGGGGGAAACACCATATATTTT; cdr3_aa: CASSSGVRGGNTIYF
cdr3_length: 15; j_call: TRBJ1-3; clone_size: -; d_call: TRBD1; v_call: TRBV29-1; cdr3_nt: TGCAGCGTTGAAGATCGAACAGGGGGTATAAACACCATATATTTT; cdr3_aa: CSVEDRTGGINTIYF